The 20 T cell receptor beta chains below come from one sample, sequenced in a study of blood T cell repertoires in COVID-19. Only in-frame clones appear in the TCRdb table, and some are missing; sequencing was by immunoSEQ multiplex PCR. The sample includes roughly 43,000 clones, 80% to 90% of them seen just once. Sequencing used peripheral blood. Receptor source: a man in his fifties or sixties with active COVID-19.

This clone was seen more than once but under ten times. The V call is TRBV7-6, the J call TRBJ2-7; 10 positions match TRBD1. Germline values: CDR1 SGHVS, CDR2 FNYEAQ. The CDR3 is 15 amino acids. V lost 4 bases and J lost 6; bases outside the gene matches: 9. Here the CDR3 reads CASSSRTGGISEQYF. The CDR3 coding sequence is TGTGCCAGCAGCTCGCGGACAGGGGGGATAAGCGAGCAGTACTTC.

This rearrangement joins TRBV12-3 or TRBV12-4 to TRBJ2-5, with D tentatively TRBD1 (5 bases). The V gene lost 5 bases and the J gene lost 2 bases, with 9 bases spanning the gap. The CDR3 loop spans 13 amino acids. CDR3 nucleotide sequence: TGTGCCAGCAGTCGAGACAGACAAGAGACCCAGTACTTC. Protein product: CASSRDRQETQYF.

The V call is TRBV3-1 (or the pseudogene TRBV3-2), the J call TRBJ1-2, with D possibly matching TRBD1 (5 bases). In germline, CDR1 is LGHDT, CDR2 YNNKEL (reference sequence). Trimming removed 0 bases from V and 6 bases from J, with 14 bases in between. The CDR3 spans 15 residues. The CDR3 protein is CASSQDDPRVDGYTF. The CDR3 region has the DNA TGTGCCAGCAGCCAAGATGATCCCAGGGTGGATGGCTACACCTTC.

The chain links TRBV7-2 to TRBJ2-7; 10 bases map to TRBD1. V lost 0 bases, J lost 5 bases, and 13 bases stayed unmatched. The CDR3 loop spans 18 amino acids. The germline V gene has CDR1 SGHTA and CDR2 FQGNSA. In DNA form, the CDR3 reads TGTGCCAGCAGCTTAGCTTTCGGGACAGGGGACTCGAGGAACGAGCAGTACTTC. Translating gives CASSLAFGTGDSRNEQYF. Full variable domain (missing parts from reference TRBV7-2 and TRBJ2-7): GAGVSQSPSNKVTEKGKDVELRCDPISGHTALYWYRQSLGQGLEFLIYFQGNSAPDKSGLPSDRFSAERTGGSVSTLTIQRTQQEDSAVYLCASSLAFGTGDSRNEQYFGPGTRLTVT.

The gene calls are TRBV6-2 or TRBV6-3 and TRBJ2-1, with 7 bases identical to TRBD2. CDR1 MNHEY and CDR2 SVGEGT come from the germline V gene. Trimming at V came to 2 bases and at J to 3 bases, leaving 10 bases not matched to a gene. The length of the CDR3 is 17 residues. Here the CDR3 reads CASSYGVWAGDYNEQFF. CDR3 bases: TGTGCCAGCAGTTACGGGGTGTGGGCGGGAGACTACAATGAGCAGTTCTTC.

V usage is TRBV21-1 and J usage is TRBJ2-3; the table assigns TRBD2, which was not confirmed against the DNA. TRBV21-1 is deemed a pseudogene. The length of the CDR3 is 16 residues. CDR3 DNA: TGTGCCAGCAGCACCCCTAGCGGGAGGGGGACAGATACGCAGTATTTT. It translates to CASSTPSGRGTDTQYF.

This sequence joins TRBV27 and TRBJ2-7; D might be TRBD1 (6 bases). Trimming took off 3 bases at V and 3 bases at J, with 12 bases between the two ends. The CDR3 is made up of 14 amino acids. Germline V CDR1 and CDR2: MNHEY, SMNVEV (reference sequence). CDR3 sequence: CASSLSGQNYEQYF. CDR3 coding DNA: TGTGCCAGCAGTTTGTCCGGACAGAACTACGAGCAGTACTTC.

The chain has TRBV5-1 and TRBJ1-4; D remains unclear. The CDR3 covers 16 residues. From germline, CDR1 is SGHRS and CDR2 YFSETQ. The V and J ends lost 0 bases and 0 bases respectively, with 9 bases between them. The CDR3 loop is CASSLVSVSTNEKLFF. The CDR3 nucleotides read TGCGCCAGCAGCTTGGTCTCAGTGTCAACTAATGAAAAACTGTTTTTT.

This clone was counted once. The CDR3 coding sequence is TGTGCCAGCACTATAGCGGGAAACACCGGGGAGCTGTTTTTT. As protein: CASTIAGNTGELFF. The chain carries TRBV6-5 and TRBJ2-2; 8 bases are shared with TRBD2. Per germline, CDR1 MNHEY and CDR2 SVGAGI. Germline trimming cut 7 bases from V and 2 bases from J; bases unmatched to any gene: 3. The CDR3 is made up of 14 amino acids.

The chain is built from TRBV9 and TRBJ2-2; 8 bases fit TRBD1. Looked up from germline, CDR1 is SGDLS and CDR2 is YYNGEE. The CDR3 has 15 amino acids. After removal of 4 bases from V and 5 bases from J, the junction contained 7 bases not matched to a gene. CDR3 DNA sequence: TGTGCCAGCAGCCCTTGGACAGGGCGAACCGGGGAGCTGTTTTTT. It yields the protein CASSPWTGRTGELFF. The full variable domain, with the rest looked up from reference TRBV9 and TRBJ2-2, is DSGVTQTPKHLITATGQRVTLRCSPRSGDLSVYWYQQSLDQGLQFLIQYYNGEERAKGNILERFSAQQFPDLHSELNLSSLELGDSALYFCASSPWTGRTGELFFGEGSRLTVL.

The chain is built from TRBV5-1 and TRBJ2-5, with 11 positions matching TRBD2. Germline lookup yields CDR1 SGHRS and CDR2 YFSETQ. This CDR3 comprises 16 residues. The J segment lost 2 bases and the V segment lost 0 bases, leaving 3 bases of the junction unmatched. The CDR3 DNA follows: TGCGCCAGCAGCTTGGTTTTAGCGGGAGGGCAAGAGACCCAGTACTTC. It translates to CASSLVLAGGQETQYF.

The table lists this clone with a count of one. This chain connects TRBV3-1 (or the pseudogene TRBV3-2) to TRBJ1-2; maybe TRBD1 (6 bases). The CDR3 is 16 residues long. Trimming cost V 6 bases and J 4 bases, with 21 bases left between them. Germline loops: CDR1 LGHDT, CDR2 YNNKEL (reference sequence). CDR3 sequence reads: CASRPSSGGAVYGYTF. The DNA of the CDR3 is TGTGCCAGCAGACCCTCATCGGGGGGCGCGGTCTATGGCTACACCTTC.

This chain connects TRBV19 to TRBJ2-5; D possibly corresponds to TRBD1 (6 bases). The CDR3 extends over 15 amino acids. Looked up from germline, CDR1 is LNHDA and CDR2 is SQIVND (reference sequence). The V and J ends lost 5 bases and 1 base respectively, with 14 bases between them. CDR3 nucleotides: TGTGCCAGTAGTGCCCGGGACACCCTCCAAGAGACCCAGTACTTC. It specifies CASSARDTLQETQYF. Together with reference TRBV19 and TRBJ2-5, the CDR3 gives the full variable domain: DGGITQSPKYLFRKEGQNVTLSCEQNLNHDAMYWYRQDPGQGLRLIYYSQIVNDFQKGDIAEGYSVSREKKESFPLTVTSAQKNPTAFYLCASSARDTLQETQYFGPGTRLLVL.

The chain uses TRBV9 and TRBJ1-1; D is possibly TRBD1 (6 bases). CDR1 and CDR2 (germline): SGDLS, YYNGEE. Trimming took off 0 bases at V and 6 bases at J, with 15 bases between the two ends. The CDR3 length is 15 residues. The chain's CDR3 is CASSVGSTGLAEAFF. The CDR3 DNA reads TGTGCCAGCAGCGTAGGGTCCACAGGGTTGGCTGAAGCTTTCTTT.

The chain recombines TRBV4-1 with TRBJ2-3, with a possible D match to TRBD2 (5 bases). The CDR3 has 16 residues. Germline CDR1 and CDR2: MGHRA and YSYEKL. Trimming left V 0 bases short and J 2 bases short, with 12 bases between. CDR3 region: CASSQEEGELTDTQYF. The CDR3 DNA follows: TGCGCCAGCAGCCAAGAAGAGGGCGAACTCACAGATACGCAGTATTTT.

The chain joins TRBV7-2 to TRBJ2-3; weak D call: TRBD2 (5 bases). This CDR3 contains 14 residues. V shed 3 bases and J shed 5 bases, with 12 bases lying between them. Germline assignment: CDR1 SGHTA and CDR2 FQGNSA. The chain's CDR3 is CASSFRPEGDTQYF. CDR3 DNA: TGTGCCAGCAGCTTCCGACCCGAGGGAGATACGCAGTATTTT.

This clone was counted only a few times. J is TRBJ2-1 and V is TRBV11-2, with D possibly TRBD2 on 5 matching bases. The CDR3 consists of 15 residues. V lost 8 bases and J 6 bases, leaving 20 bases between the germline ends. Looked up from germline, CDR1 is SGHAT and CDR2 is FQNNGV. DNA for the CDR3: TGTGCCAGCGGCCCGCTAGGACTCACTTCCAATGAGCAGTTCTTC. It specifies CASGPLGLTSNEQFF.

The chain combines TRBV5-1 with TRBJ1-1; D is perhaps TRBD1 (6 bases). Trimming removed 4 bases at V and 6 bases at J, with 19 bases between. Germline values: CDR1 SGHRS, CDR2 YFSETQ. CDR3 size: 15 residues. In DNA form, the CDR3 reads TGCGCCAGCAGCGTGGCCAGGGGTAGTGTCGCTGAAGCTTTCTTT. This codes for CASSVARGSVAEAFF.

The table lists this clone with a count of one. This chain uses TRBV29-1 with TRBJ1-1, with a weak D call TRBD1 (5 bases). CDR3 size: 12 residues. Germline CDR1 SQVTM, CDR2 ANQGSEA. V was shortened by 4 bases and J by 5 bases, with 11 bases between the two germline ends. CDR3 sequence (DNA): TGCAGCGTTGTCGGAGGGGCGACTGAAGCTTTCTTT. It translates to CSVVGGATEAFF.

The chain couples TRBV29-1 to TRBJ2-1; a possible D gene is TRBD2 (6 bases). With 8 bases removed from V and 9 bases from J, the gap between germline ends came to 17 bases. This CDR3 is built from 12 residues. CDR1 and CDR2 from the germline V gene are SQVTM and ANQGSEA. The CDR3 DNA sequence: TGCAGCTCCGGTGACGGGGGAGGTGAGCAGTTCTTC. This translates into CSSGDGGGEQFF.